This TCR beta chain was profiled in a study of blood T cell repertoires in COVID-19. Study summary: Some COVID-19 samples were acute and others convalescent; all came from the United States, Italy and Spain.

The junction had 8 bases not matched to a gene; V was cut back by 4 bases and J by 8 bases. CDR3 length: 14 residues. Germline CDR1 reads SGHRS; CDR2 reads YFSETQ. Participants came from 24 US areas, aged roughly 18 to 89 years. Participants had their cohort set by participant-reported clinical history. Shortly before study entry, within 2 weeks, exposed participants had met a COVID-19 case. Data came from immunoSEQ multiplex PCR; TCRdb stores just in-frame clones and leaves some out. The repertoire holds 200,000 to 250,000 clones, with approximately 90% as singletons. The sequenced sample was PBMCs or T cells enriched from blood (not recorded which). The rearrangement joins TRBV5-1 to TRBJ2-1; 8 nucleotides align to TRBD1. The clonotype comes from a man aged 50 to 59 who had been exposed to COVID-19. The CDR3 DNA follows: TGCGCCAGCAGCGCAACAGGGGGTAGGGATGAGCAGTTCTTC. As protein: CASSATGGRDEQFF.